This T cell receptor (beta chain) was identified in a study of T-cell memory formation after mild COVID-19. TCRdb reanalysed the 5' RACE reads using MiXCR and keeps one entry per CDR3 protein. In the table there are more than 350,000 distinct CDR3 sequences, approximately 16% of which are singletons. Study-level findings and limits: Researchers report contracting CD4+ clones mostly in CM and EM, with CD8+ clones in EMRA. Pre-infection memory contained some responding clones, which suggested that cross-reactive memory had joined.

As to this clonotype: Its antigen is unknown.

There are 12 residues in the CDR3. Germline-derived CDR1 and CDR2 are SEHNR and FQNEAQ (reference sequence). Deletions cut 5 bases from V and 8 bases from J, with 12 bases between. This receptor was obtained from a man younger than 30 who had mild COVID-19 (a few samples of this study predate the infection). Cell type and time point are not known. The specimen sequenced was PBMCs or a T cell subset sorted from them (not recorded which). The chain combines TRBV7-9 with TRBJ1-2; D remains ambiguous. The CDR3 region is CASSPEHPGYTF. CDR3 sequence (DNA): TGTGCCAGCAGCCCCGAACACCCAGGCTACACCTTC.